One and the same sample provided the 20 T cell receptor beta chains below, sequenced in a study of CD8 T cells in ankylosing spondylitis. TCRdb reanalysed the 5' RACE reads using MiXCR and keeps one entry per CDR3 protein. The data contain 69,000 or so distinct CDR3 sequences, about 5.7% of them seen just once; the ten biggest clones take up 2.2%. The sequenced material came from blood, either unsorted or a sorted T cell fraction (not recorded which). Source of these receptors: a male donor with ankylosing spondylitis or in good health (not recorded which).

This clonotype was seen only a few times. The rearrangement uses TRBV10-2 and TRBJ2-6, with a tentative D call TRBD1 (6 bases). The CDR3 consists of 15 residues. Trimming pared 5 bases from V and 4 bases from J, leaving 12 bases between. From germline, CDR1 is WSHSY and CDR2 SAAADI. The CDR3, as DNA: TGCGCCAGCAGTTCACAGGGCGCCGGGGCCAACGTCCTGACTTTC. It encodes CASSSQGAGANVLTF.

This clonotype was detected ten times or more. The chain employs TRBV10-3 and TRBJ2-1; tentatively, D is TRBD2 (6 bases). The CDR3 extends over 10 amino acids. In germline, CDR1 is ENHRY, CDR2 SYGVKD. V was shortened by 8 bases and J by 8 bases, with 7 bases between the two germline ends. In DNA form, the CDR3 reads TGTGCCATCCGGGAGTATGAGCAGTTCTTC. Amino acids: CAIREYEQFF.

This clonotype came up many times. The gene calls are TRBV19 and TRBJ1-1; 11 bases line up with TRBD1. CDR1 and CDR2 from the germline V gene are LNHDA and SQIVND (reference sequence). The CDR3 runs to 16 residues. With 4 bases clipped from V and 1 base from J, the junction kept 5 bases outside the gene matches. This CDR3 is CASSRTGGRGNTEAFF. CDR3 coding DNA: TGTGCCAGTAGTAGGACAGGGGGCAGAGGGAACACTGAAGCTTTCTTT.

This clonotype was seen repeatedly, ten times or more. This chain uses TRBV7-6 with TRBJ2-1; no firm D call. With 1 base removed from V and 3 bases from J, the gap between germline ends came to 13 bases. The germline CDR1 and CDR2 sequences are SGHVS and FNYEAQ. The CDR3 totals 16 residues. The CDR3 coding sequence is TGTGCCAGCAGCTTAGTTGGCAAAACCAACTACAATGAGCAGTTCTTC. It yields the protein CASSLVGKTNYNEQFF.

This clonotype was counted ten times or more. The chain is built from TRBV5-4 and TRBJ2-1, with 15 nucleotides matching TRBD2. This CDR3 has 15 amino acids. The germline CDR1 and CDR2 sequences are SGHNT and YYREEE (reference sequence). Germline trimming cut 3 bases from V and 9 bases from J; bases unmatched to any gene: 4. DNA for the CDR3: TGTGCCAGCAGCTCTGGGACTAGCGGGGGGAGTGAGCAGTTCTTC. As protein: CASSSGTSGGSEQFF.

This clonotype was seen ten or more times. The chain uses TRBV5-1 and TRBJ1-1; D is unclear. Germline V gives CDR1 SGHRS, CDR2 YFSETQ. Trimming left V 4 bases short and J 1 base short, with 8 bases between. The CDR3 has 13 amino acids. This CDR3 is CASSPGKNTEAFF. The CDR3 DNA is TGCGCCAGCAGCCCGGGGAAGAACACTGAAGCTTTCTTT.

This clonotype was recorded many times. The V gene is TRBV20-1, the J gene TRBJ2-1; D unresolved. V was shortened by 0 bases and J by 2 bases, with 11 bases between the two germline ends. CDR1 is DFQATT, CDR2 SNEGSKA, per germline (reference sequence). This CDR3 comprises 15 residues. CDR3 DNA sequence: TGCAGTGCTAGAGATACAGTCAACGCCTACAATGAGCAGTTCTTC. Translated: CSARDTVNAYNEQFF.

The sample holds many counts of this clonotype. The CDR3 region is CASSQDIPTQQYF. The CDR3 region has the DNA TGCGCCAGCAGCCAAGATATACCAACCCAGCAGTACTTC. The chain joins TRBV4-3 to TRBJ2-7; D unclear. Germline values: CDR1 LGHNA, CDR2 YSLEER. CDR3 length equals 13 residues. V was cut by 0 bases and J by 8 bases, with 11 bases left in between.

This clonotype was counted ten times or more. The chain links TRBV24-1 to TRBJ2-1; 7 positions agree with TRBD2. CDR1 is KGHDR and CDR2 is SFDVKD in the germline V gene. The CDR3 covers 16 residues. Losses at the gene ends were 5 bases for V and 0 bases for J; bases not matched to a gene: 6. CDR3 sequence: CATSVQRGSSYNEQFF. CDR3 nucleotides: TGTGCCACCAGTGTCCAGCGGGGAAGCTCCTACAATGAGCAGTTCTTC.

This clonotype was observed at least ten times. The rearrangement joins TRBV7-2 to TRBJ2-5; tentatively, D is TRBD1 or TRBD2 (6 bases each). The germline V gene has CDR1 SGHTA and CDR2 FQGNSA. The CDR3 is 14 amino acids. With 5 bases removed from V and 0 bases from J, the gap between germline ends came to 10 bases. The CDR3 sequence: CASSRGVNQETQYF. The CDR3 nucleotides are TGTGCCAGCAGCAGGGGGGTAAACCAAGAGACCCAGTACTTC.

This clonotype was observed at least ten times. This chain connects TRBV5-4 to TRBJ1-1; 7 bases line up with TRBD1. CDR3 length: 13 amino acids. Germline loops: CDR1 SGHNT, CDR2 YYREEE (reference sequence). V lost 5 bases to trimming and J lost 1 base; unmatched junction nucleotides: 2. The CDR3 nucleotides read TGTGCCAGCAGTAACAGGGGGAACACTGAAGCTTTCTTT. This gives the protein CASSNRGNTEAFF. Looking up the rest from reference TRBV5-4 and TRBJ1-1 gives the full variable domain: ETGVTQSPTHLIKTRGQQVTLRCSSQSGHNTVSWYQQALGQGPQFIFQYYREEENGRGNFPPRFSGLQFPNYSSELNVNALELDDSALYLCASSNRGNTEAFFGQGTRLTVV.

Many counts were recorded for this clonotype. This rearrangement joins TRBV11-2 to TRBJ2-3; TRBD2 matches at 13 bases. Per germline, CDR1 SGHAT and CDR2 FQNNGV. This CDR3 region has 16 residues. The V segment lost 5 bases and the J segment 7 bases; nucleotides outside the gene matches: 9. The chain's CDR3 is CASSETSGGATNTQYF. The DNA of the CDR3 is TGTGCCAGCAGCGAAACTAGCGGGGGGGCCACGAATACGCAGTATTTT.

This clonotype was counted many times. This sequence joins TRBV20-1 and TRBJ1-2; D possibly corresponds to TRBD1 (6 bases). Germline assignment: CDR1 DFQATT and CDR2 SNEGSKA (reference sequence). V was trimmed by 6 bases and J by 6 bases, leaving 20 bases between them. The CDR3 length is 14 residues. CDR3 protein: CSANRDINPHGYTF. CDR3 nucleotides: TGCAGTGCAAACCGGGACATAAATCCCCATGGCTACACCTTC.

This clonotype was observed at least ten times. The V call is TRBV12-3 or TRBV12-4, the J call TRBJ1-5; 8 bases are a match to TRBD1. Trimming at V came to 5 bases and at J to 0 bases, leaving 9 bases not matched to a gene. The CDR3 is 17 residues long. The CDR3 sequence is CASSPGTGHNSNQPQHF. The CDR3 bases are TGTGCCAGCAGTCCCGGGACAGGCCACAATAGCAATCAGCCCCAGCATTTT.

This clonotype came up many times. V is TRBV5-1 and J is TRBJ1-1; D gene uncertain. The germline CDR1 and CDR2 sequences are SGHRS and YFSETQ. There are 16 residues in the CDR3. The V gene lost 4 bases and the J gene lost 2 bases, with 18 bases spanning the gap. The CDR3 reads CASSQGTDGFNTEAFF. The CDR3 DNA reads as TGCGCCAGCAGCCAAGGAACAGACGGATTTAACACTGAAGCTTTCTTT.

This clonotype came up many times. The chain joins TRBV5-5 to TRBJ1-3; no reliable D call. The CDR3 loop spans 16 amino acids. The V end was cut by 0 bases, the J end by 5 bases, with 15 bases between. Germline V gene lookup returns CDR1 SGHKS and CDR2 YYEKEE (reference sequence). The CDR3 is CASSLEYTGGRNTIYF. DNA for the CDR3: TGTGCCAGCAGCTTGGAATACACCGGCGGGAGAAACACCATATATTTT.

In its sample, this clonotype was seen many times. The V and J genes are TRBV10-3 and TRBJ1-1, with a tentative D call TRBD1 (6 bases). Trimming stripped 3 bases from V and 10 bases from J, with 30 bases between. Germline assignment: CDR1 ENHRY and CDR2 SYGVKD. CDR3 size: 18 residues. Here the CDR3 reads CAISDPRGDFSGPDRAFF. As DNA, the CDR3 is TGTGCCATCAGTGACCCGAGGGGGGACTTCTCGGGCCCTGATCGAGCTTTCTTT.

The table lists this clonotype with a few counts. The chain links TRBV5-1 to TRBJ2-2; TRBD2 is a possible D gene (6 bases). Germline V gene data show CDR1 as SGHRS and CDR2 as YFSETQ. This CDR3 contains 16 residues. With 0 bases removed from V and 5 bases from J, the gap between germline ends came to 14 bases. CDR3 sequence (DNA): TGCGCCAGCAGCTTGGCCTCGCGGGGTAGTACCGGGGAGCTGTTTTTT. Amino acid sequence: CASSLASRGSTGELFF.

This clonotype was observed many times. The chain links TRBV20-1 to TRBJ2-1; 9 bases are shared with TRBD2. Per germline, CDR1 DFQATT and CDR2 SNEGSKA (reference sequence). The CDR3 is 17 residues long. Trimming removed 2 bases from V and 9 bases from J; junction bases left unmatched: 17. The CDR3 sequence: CSARNPLGGGASGEQFF. In DNA form, the CDR3 reads TGCAGTGCTAGAAACCCGTTGGGCGGGGGGGCCTCGGGTGAGCAGTTCTTC.

The chain joins TRBV5-7 to TRBJ2-5, with TRBD2 matching over 9 bases. TRBV5-7 is designated an ORF whose function remains uncertain. The CDR3 covers 14 residues. J gave up 4 bases and V 8 bases, and 9 bases lay outside the gene matches. The chain's CDR3 is CARSPGLAGETQYF. The CDR3 region has the DNA TGTGCCAGGAGCCCGGGACTAGCCGGAGAGACCCAGTACTTC.